The clone carrying this T cell receptor beta chain appeared many times. Its antigen is undetermined. Unique molecular identifiers were used in preparing the TCRbeta library. TCRdb called the PCR reads again in MiXCR, with one record for every CDR3 protein. Altogether about 300,000 distinct CDR3 sequences are present, 7.5% to 9% being singletons, with the ten largest covering approximately 9.6%. The source of the sample is a study of T-cell reconstitution after alpha-beta-depleted transplantation in children. Study results and caveats: After transplant, high TCRbeta diversity at day 60 in some patients arose from surviving recipient T cells and thymic progenitors. It was reported that alpha-beta T cells came from several hundred expanded graft clones (about two months after transplant). A year post-transplant, T-cell counts and diversity derived mostly from newly produced T cells.

The clonotype was recovered from a female patient aged 2-15 years who had a stem cell transplant for Fanconi anemia, so the T cells may come from the graft donor. The sequencing used peripheral blood, collected 360 days after TCRalphabeta/CD19-depleted stem cell transplant.

The CDR3 sequence is CASSHPTGGDRRETQYF. The CDR3 bases are TGCGCCAGCAGCCATCCCACCGGGGGGGACAGGAGAGAGACCCAGTACTTC. The chain recombines TRBV4-3 with TRBJ2-5; D is possibly TRBD1 or TRBD2 (8 bases each). In germline, CDR1 is LGHNA, CDR2 YSLEER. The length of the CDR3 is 17 residues. V was pared by 3 bases and J by 4 bases, with 21 bases between.